Listed below are T cell receptor beta chains from one sample, sequenced in a study of beta chain features in type 1 diabetes. The table came from immunoSEQ multiplex PCR; TCRdb's copy has only in-frame clones and leaves some out. The sample includes hundreds of thousands of clones, approximately 13% of them seen just once. The specimen was naive CD4+ T cells from blood. Receptors were obtained from a man in his thirties or forties in good health. CDR3s leave out the opening cysteine and the closing phenylalanine or tryptophan. The D gene is left open where the match is weak.

TRBV18	NA	TRBJ2-6	ASSPRVPSGANVLT
TRBV4-3	NA	TRBJ2-3	ASSQEAAGADTQY
TRBV11-2	TRBD2	TRBJ2-1	ASSLAGAYNEQF
TRBV29-1	TRBD1	TRBJ2-1	SPPRGGEF
TRBV10-3	TRBD2	TRBJ2-1	AISSFSGTYNEQF
TRBV9	NA	TRBJ2-1	ASSVAAGLSTEQF
TRBV7-2	TRBD2	TRBJ2-4	ASSLTRLADAKNIQY
TRBV14	NA	TRBJ2-1	ASSRMREQF
TRBV7-6	NA	TRBJ1-2	ASSGALANYGYT
TRBV30	NA	TRBJ2-3	AWSAPWRASDTQY
TRBV19	NA	TRBJ2-1	ASSIVHNEQF
TRBV4-3	NA	TRBJ2-5	ASSPGGFQETQY
TRBV9	TRBD2	TRBJ2-3	ASSASGSVTDTQY
TRBV15	NA	TRBJ2-1	ATSPGQIGVNGRGEQF
TRBV4-3	NA	TRBJ1-1	ASSQLGVSEAF
TRBV30	NA	TRBJ2-3	AWSVQGTDTQY
TRBV6-5	TRBD1	TRBJ2-3	ASSREQGVDTQY
TRBV2	NA	TRBJ2-1	ASRGTLFGQF
TRBV14	NA	TRBJ2-1	ASSQPGQHYNEQF
TRBV4-1	NA	TRBJ2-7	ASSQERKGTLEQY
TRBV4-1	TRBD2	TRBJ2-1	ASSPPGLAGGRNRQF
TRBV30	NA	TRBJ1-4	AWNGGMATNEKLF
TRBV30	NA	TRBJ1-4	AWTLRGGEKLF